A single sample is the source of the 21 T cell receptor beta chains below, sequenced in a study of regulatory T cells in long-lasting Graves disease. iRepertoire HTBI primers and Arm-PCR of CDR3 regions built TCR beta libraries. A single record per CDR3 protein comes from TCRdb applying MiXCR to the multiplex PCR reads. The sample lists fewer than 600,000 distinct CDR3 sequences; 22% were seen once. The time point is: persistent/refractory GD, antithyroid drugs over 5 years with positive TRAb. Construction of the TCR library relied on RNA isolated from PBMCs. Sequenced here: peripheral blood mononuclear cells (PBMCs), sampled when the disease was refractory, from a patient treated with antithyroid drugs. Receptors originate from a female donor with Graves disease.

The sample holds many counts of this clonotype. The chain carries TRBV12-5 and TRBJ1-5, with D hard to call. The CDR3 sequence is 15 residues long. V was shortened by 7 bases and J by 1 base, with 14 bases between the two germline ends. CDR1 LGHNT and CDR2 FRNRAP come from the germline V gene. The DNA for the CDR3 is TGTGCTAGTGCCCAATACAAGGGAAGCAATCAGCCCCAGCATTTT. This encodes CASAQYKGSNQPQHF.

This clonotype appeared many times. This chain links TRBV12-3 or TRBV12-4 with TRBJ1-2; a weak D match, TRBD1 (6 bases). The CDR3 consists of 15 residues. V was pared by 6 bases and J by 2 bases, with 16 bases between. CDR3 coding DNA: TGTGCCAGCAGCAAACAGGGTAGGAGGAACTATGGCTACACCTTC. Amino acids: CASSKQGRRNYGYTF.

The chain links TRBV18 to TRBJ2-5; 10 bases map to TRBD1. Germline CDR1 KGHSH, CDR2 LQKENI. The length of the CDR3 is 15 residues. The V and J ends lost 2 bases and 5 bases, in that order; junction bases with no gene match: 5. As DNA, the CDR3 is TGTGCCAGCTCACCAGAGACAGGGGGCTACGAGACCCAGTACTTC. This sequence encodes CASSPETGGYETQYF.

This chain joins TRBV11-2 and TRBJ2-2; D is unresolved. V lost 5 bases and J lost 3, with 16 bases in between. This CDR3 is 16 amino acids long. Germline assignment: CDR1 SGHAT and CDR2 FQNNGV. The CDR3 region has the DNA TGTGCCAGCAGCCAAATAGGGCCAGCCCACACCGGGGAGCTGTTTTTT. Translating it yields CASSQIGPAHTGELFF.

In this sample, this clonotype turned up many times. The V gene is TRBV12-3 or TRBV12-4, the J gene TRBJ1-5; possibly TRBD1 for D (5 bases). V was trimmed by 6 bases and J by 4 bases, leaving 16 bases between them. The length of the CDR3 is 15 residues. The CDR3 nucleotides are TGTGCCAGCAGACCGGGGGACTTTATAAATCAGCCCCAGCATTTT. Translation gives CASRPGDFINQPQHF.

This clonotype was detected ten times or more. V and J are TRBV14 and TRBJ2-5, with 12 bases aligning to TRBD2. Germline-derived CDR1 and CDR2 are SGHDN and FVKESK. The CDR3 has 17 amino acids. The V gene end was trimmed by 2 bases and the J gene end by 4 bases; junction bases not matched to a gene: 8. CDR3 amino acids: CASSQPSSGRARETQYF. In DNA form, the CDR3 reads TGTGCCAGCAGCCAACCCTCTAGCGGGAGGGCCAGAGAGACCCAGTACTTC. Full variable domain (missing parts from reference TRBV14 and TRBJ2-5): EAGVTQFPSHSVIEKGQTVTLRCDPISGHDNLYWYRRVMGKEIKFLLHFVKESKQDESGMPNNRFLAERTGGTYSTLKVQPAELEDSGVYFCASSQPSSGRARETQYFGPGTRLLVL.

This clonotype was counted between two and nine times. V gene TRBV29-1 combines with J gene TRBJ2-2; TRBD1 matches 8 bases. In germline, CDR1 is SQVTM, CDR2 ANQGSEA. The CDR3 runs 13 residues. V was clipped by 6 bases and J by 6 bases; unmatched bases: 6. CDR3 in amino acids: CSVYTGGSGELFF. The CDR3 DNA sequence: TGCAGCGTGTACACAGGGGGATCCGGGGAGCTGTTTTTT.

This clonotype was counted ten times or more. The gene calls are TRBV12-5 and TRBJ1-4; D gene uncertain. The germline V and J ends were trimmed by 6 bases and 10 bases, with 15 bases remaining between them. This CDR3 region has 13 residues. Germline V lookup: CDR1 LGHNT, CDR2 FRNRAP. In nucleotides, the CDR3 is TGTGCTAGTGGCGTACCCGGTGGCCCAAAACTGTTTTTT. Protein: CASGVPGGPKLFF.

For this clonotype: A read error is the likely source, as a far larger clone sits one nucleotide away. The V gene is TRBV5-5, the J gene TRBJ2-7, with D possibly being TRBD1 (7 bases). Germline values: CDR1 SGHKS, CDR2 YYEKEE (reference sequence). This CDR3 is built from 14 residues. The CDR3 here is CASSSGQEGYEQYF. In DNA, the CDR3 is TGCGCCAGCAGCTCTGGACAGGAGGGCTACGAGCAGTACTTC.

This clonotype was seen only a few times. The V and J genes are TRBV27 and TRBJ1-5, with D perhaps TRBD1 (6 bases). The ends were cut back, 3 bases at V and 6 bases at J, with 12 bases in the middle. Germline lookup yields CDR1 MNHEY and CDR2 SMNVEV (reference sequence). This CDR3 region has 14 residues. DNA of the CDR3: TGTGCCAGCAGTTTGAACCAGGGGAGTCAGCCCCAGCATTTT. Protein: CASSLNQGSQPQHF.

This clonotype was picked up many times. The chain uses TRBV7-8 and TRBJ2-1; TRBD2 matches 9 bases. Germline trimming cut 8 bases from V and 7 bases from J; bases unmatched to any gene: 9. The CDR3 is 14 amino acids. Germline CDR1 reads SGHVS; CDR2 reads FQNEAQ. The CDR3: CASGELAGMNEQFF. DNA of the CDR3: TGTGCCAGCGGTGAACTAGCGGGCATGAATGAGCAGTTCTTC.

This clonotype showed up just a few times. The chain is built from TRBV12-3 or TRBV12-4 and TRBJ2-3; 14 nucleotides match TRBD2. V lost 5 bases and J lost 8; bases outside the gene matches: 9. CDR3 length: 16 residues. The CDR3 DNA sequence: TGTGCCAGCAGTCTAACCGGGACTAGCGGGGGTCCTACGCAGTATTTT. Amino acids: CASSLTGTSGGPTQYF.

This clonotype has more than one count but fewer than ten. The chain combines TRBV19 with TRBJ2-6, with no clear D. Deletions cut 1 base from V and 0 bases from J, with 7 bases between. The CDR3 is 16 amino acids. CDR1 and CDR2 from the germline V gene are LNHDA and SQIVND (reference sequence). In DNA form, the CDR3 reads TGTGCCAGTAGTATAGGGGGATCCTCTGGGGCCAACGTCCTGACTTTC. This translates into CASSIGGSSGANVLTF.

This clonotype turned up a few times. The chain joins TRBV9 to TRBJ2-7; D may be TRBD2 (6 bases). Germline values: CDR1 SGDLS, CDR2 YYNGEE. CDR3 length: 14 amino acids. The V and J ends lost 0 bases and 4 bases respectively, with 11 bases between them. In nucleotides, the CDR3 is TGTGCCAGCAGCGTAGTACAGGCGGGATACGAGCAGTACTTC. Its translation is CASSVVQAGYEQYF. Supplemented by reference TRBV9 and TRBJ2-7, the full variable domain reads DSGVTQTPKHLITATGQRVTLRCSPRSGDLSVYWYQQSLDQGLQFLIQYYNGEERAKGNILERFSAQQFPDLHSELNLSSLELGDSALYFCASSVVQAGYEQYFGPGTRLTVT.

This clonotype was detected many times. The V and J genes are TRBV2 and TRBJ1-5, with D possibly TRBD1 on 6 matching bases. This CDR3 comprises 15 residues. Germline-derived CDR1 and CDR2 are SNHLY and FYNNEI. Trimming removed 8 bases at V and 0 bases at J, with 14 bases between. CDR3 protein: CASFDRPYSNQPQHF. The CDR3 DNA is TGTGCCAGCTTCGACAGGCCATATAGCAATCAGCCCCAGCATTTT. The full variable domain, rest sourced from reference TRBV2 and TRBJ1-5, is EPEVTQTPSHQVTQMGQEVILRCVPISNHLYFYWYRQILGQKVEFLVSFYNNEISEKSEIFDDQFSVERPDGSNFTLKIRSTKLEDSAMYFCASFDRPYSNQPQHFGDGTRLSIL.

V usage is TRBV28 and J usage is TRBJ2-5, with 11 bases fitting TRBD2. The germline V gene has CDR1 MDHEN and CDR2 SYDVKM. V lost 5 bases and J lost 5; bases outside the gene matches: 7. The CDR3 spans 15 residues. CDR3 sequence (DNA): TGTGCCAGCAGTACTGGGACTAGCGGAGGGGAGACCCAGTACTTC. It codes for CASSTGTSGGETQYF. Together with reference TRBV28 and TRBJ2-5, the CDR3 gives the full variable domain: DVKVTQSSRYLVKRTGEKVFLECVQDMDHENMFWYRQDPGLGLRLIYFSYDVKMKEKGDIPEGYSVSREKKERFSLILESASTNQTSMYLCASSTGTSGGETQYFGPGTRLLVL.

This clonotype has more than one count but fewer than ten. The V gene is TRBV28, the J gene TRBJ2-7, with TRBD2 as a possible D gene (6 bases). Germline CDR1 and CDR2: MDHEN and SYDVKM. With 8 bases removed from V and 1 base from J, the gap between germline ends came to 12 bases. The CDR3 runs to 13 residues. CDR3 DNA: TGTGCCAGCGCCCCTGGGGGGTCCTACGAGCAGTACTTC. Protein: CASAPGGSYEQYF.

Ten or more counts support this clonotype. The chain uses TRBV18 and TRBJ2-2; D remains ambiguous. The V end lost 6 bases, the J end lost 7 bases, and 9 bases lay between the germline ends. The CDR3 is 12 residues long. Germline V gene sequence: CDR1 KGHSH, CDR2 LQKENI. In DNA, the CDR3 is TGTGCCAGCTCGGTCGTCTTCGGGGAGCTGTTTTTT. Translating gives CASSVVFGELFF.

This clonotype was detected ten times or more. This chain links TRBV25-1 with TRBJ1-5, with a possible D match to TRBD1 (6 bases). Trimming shortened V by 5 bases and J by 9 bases, and 14 bases separated the two germline ends. This CDR3 is 13 amino acids long. In germline, CDR1 is MGHDK, CDR2 SYGVNS. This CDR3 reads CASSLQGSGPQHF. The CDR3 coding sequence is TGTGCCAGCAGTTTACAGGGCTCAGGGCCCCAGCATTTT.

Many counts were recorded for this clonotype. The chain uses TRBV3-1 and TRBJ1-1, with TRBD1 identical over 9 bases. Germline loops: CDR1 LGHDT, CDR2 YNNKEL (reference sequence). The junction had 5 bases not matched to a gene; V was cut back by 3 bases and J by 3 bases. The CDR3 runs 15 residues. The CDR3 region has the DNA TGTGCCAGCAGCCAGGGACAGGGCCGGGACACTGAAGCTTTCTTT. Its protein is CASSQGQGRDTEAFF.

The rearrangement links TRBV19 to TRBJ1-3; D may be TRBD1 (5 bases). Trimming stripped 8 bases from V and 2 bases from J, with 13 bases between. The CDR3 is 14 amino acids. Germline V gene sequence: CDR1 LNHDA, CDR2 SQIVND (reference sequence). CDR3 DNA sequence: TGTGCCAGTGGGGCGGTACTCACTGGAAACACCATATATTTT. This encodes CASGAVLTGNTIYF.